This T cell receptor (beta chain) was retrieved from a study of cytomegalovirus exposure and HLA in healthy donors. Study-wide results and caveats: Judged likely to be a sequencing artifact was a cluster of highly shared sequence variants.

With 60 Vbeta and 13 Jbeta primers, the PCR was carried out. The table came from immunoSEQ multiplex PCR; TCRdb's copy has only in-frame clones and leaves some out. The table includes 150,000 to 200,000 clones, 65% to 85% detected once. With regard to this clone: Its antigen is unknown.

In germline, CDR1 is SGHTA, CDR2 FQGTGA. CDR3 length: 17 residues. V shed 4 bases and J 9 bases; nucleotides not matched to a gene: 9. The TCR comes from a man in his fifties in good health and CMV-seropositive. The J gene is TRBJ2-1, the V gene TRBV7-3; 16 bases are shared with TRBD2. The sample comprised PBMCs. The CDR3 region is CASSSPGTSGRGGEQFF. DNA of the CDR3: TGTGCCAGCAGCTCCCCCGGGACTAGCGGGAGGGGGGGTGAGCAGTTCTTC.